These 26 T cell receptor beta chains originate from one sample sequenced in a study of cytomegalovirus exposure and HLA in healthy donors. Amplification used 60 Vbeta primers and 13 Jbeta primers. TCRdb's table, derived via immunoSEQ multiplex PCR, lists solely in-frame clones and lacks some. There are some 100,000 clones in the sample; about 74% occur only once, and roughly 16% lies in the top ten. Sequenced material: PBMCs. These TCRs come from a woman aged 50 to 60 in good health and CMV-seropositive.

This clone was picked up a small number of times. The V gene is TRBV2, the J gene TRBJ2-1; D may be TRBD2 (5 bases). V lost 7 bases and J 9 bases, leaving 22 bases between the germline ends. Germline CDR1 and CDR2: SNHLY and FYNNEI. The CDR3 is 15 amino acids. The CDR3 nucleotides are TGTGCCAGCAAGGGAGACCGATACGCCATAGGTGAGCAGTTCTTC. This gives the protein CASKGDRYAIGEQFF.

This chain links TRBV14 with TRBJ1-3, with D unresolved. The V and J ends lost 4 bases and 0 bases respectively, with 10 bases between them. Germline lookup yields CDR1 SGHDN and CDR2 FVKESK. The CDR3 is made up of 15 amino acids. The CDR3: CASSLRVSSGNTIYF. The CDR3, as DNA: TGTGCCAGCAGCCTTAGAGTTTCCTCTGGAAACACCATATATTTT. Full variable domain (outside the CDR3, taken from reference TRBV14 and TRBJ1-3): EAGVTQFPSHSVIEKGQTVTLRCDPISGHDNLYWYRRVMGKEIKFLLHFVKESKQDESGMPNNRFLAERTGGTYSTLKVQPAELEDSGVYFCASSLRVSSGNTIYFGEGSWLTVV.

The gene calls are TRBV6-4 and TRBJ1-1; no definite D call. Per germline, CDR1 MRHNA and CDR2 SNTAGT. The ends were cut back, 0 bases at V and 10 bases at J, with 9 bases in the middle. CDR3 length equals 12 residues. CDR3 residues: CASSDSLGVAFF. For the CDR3, the DNA is TGTGCCAGCAGTGACTCGTTGGGAGTAGCTTTCTTT.

This chain uses TRBV10-3 with TRBJ1-2; tentatively, D is TRBD1 (5 bases). Germline V gene lookup returns CDR1 ENHRY and CDR2 SYGVKD. Between the trimmed V and J ends, which lost 8 bases and 3 bases, there was a span of 7 bases. This CDR3 has 11 amino acids. The CDR3 region is CAIGTDYGYTF. Here the CDR3 DNA reads TGTGCCATCGGGACTGACTATGGCTACACCTTC.

This clone was seen more than once but under ten times. The CDR3 DNA reads TGCGCCAGCAGCCCTCAGGATAGCGGTGAGCAGTTCTTC. This encodes CASSPQDSGEQFF. The chain recombines TRBV4-3 with TRBJ2-1; weak D call: TRBD2 (6 bases). Trimming pared 4 bases from V and 9 bases from J, leaving 13 bases between. Germline V gene data show CDR1 as LGHNA and CDR2 as YSLEER. CDR3 length: 13 amino acids.

The V gene is TRBV6-6, the J gene TRBJ2-1; 11 positions match TRBD2. The CDR3 loop spans 15 amino acids. CDR1 and CDR2 from the germline V gene are MNHNY and SVGAGI (reference sequence). With 4 bases clipped from V and 10 bases from J, the junction kept 9 bases outside the gene matches. The CDR3 reads CASSSVAGGPEEQFF. CDR3 nucleotides: TGTGCCAGCAGTTCAGTAGCGGGAGGGCCGGAAGAGCAGTTCTTC.

This clone was seen a handful of times. CDR3 nucleotides: TGTGCCACCAGCAGTCCCGGGACAGCGAACACTGAAGCTTTCTTT. This translates into CATSSPGTANTEAFF. V and J are TRBV15 and TRBJ1-1; TRBD1 matches 7 bases. CDR3 length equals 15 residues. Germline V gene data show CDR1 as LNHNV and CDR2 as YYDKDF (reference sequence). V lost 3 bases to trimming and J lost 1 base; unmatched junction nucleotides: 5.

The CDR3 DNA follows: TGTGCCAGCAGCGTATCCAGGGGAGAGACCGGGGAGCTGTTTTTT. It specifies CASSVSRGETGELFF. V and J are TRBV7-3 and TRBJ2-2, with D tentatively TRBD1 (6 bases). From germline, CDR1 is SGHTA and CDR2 FQGTGA. The CDR3 sequence is 15 residues long. Trimming removed 5 bases from V and 5 bases from J, with 15 bases in between.

The chain couples TRBV9 to TRBJ2-5; TRBD2 aligns across 7 bases. This CDR3 has 13 amino acids. The germline gives CDR1 SGDLS, CDR2 YYNGEE. The junction had 1 base not matched to a gene; V was cut back by 2 bases and J by 3 bases. The CDR3 bases are TGTGCCAGCAGCGTGGGGGGGAAAGAGACCCAGTACTTC. Amino acids: CASSVGGKETQYF.

The chain couples TRBV5-1 to TRBJ2-1; 7 bases are shared with TRBD2. The CDR3 covers 14 residues. CDR1 and CDR2 from the germline V gene are SGHRS and YFSETQ. After removal of 0 bases from V and 8 bases from J, the junction contained 5 bases not matched to a gene. CDR3 in amino acids: CASSLVREWDEQFF. Written as DNA, the CDR3 is TGCGCCAGCAGCTTGGTGCGGGAGTGGGATGAGCAGTTCTTC.

This clone was detected once. The chain combines TRBV30 with TRBJ1-2, with D hard to call. The CDR3 contains 11 residues. V was cut by 1 base and J by 3 bases, with 3 bases left in between. Per the germline V gene, CDR1 is GTSNPN and CDR2 is SVGIG (reference sequence). The CDR3 sequence is CAWSGDYGYTF. DNA of the CDR3: TGTGCCTGGAGTGGCGACTATGGCTACACCTTC.

The chain employs TRBV28 and TRBJ2-7; D possibly corresponds to TRBD2 (6 bases). V gave up 8 bases and J gave up 7 bases, with 24 bases separating them. The CDR3 extends over 15 amino acids. Germline CDR1 MDHEN, CDR2 SYDVKM. The CDR3, as DNA: TGTGCCAGCCCTCCTGGGGACTTCAGTTCTGTTGAGCAGTACTTC. It codes for CASPPGDFSSVEQYF. Full variable domain (remainder filled in from reference TRBV28 and TRBJ2-7): DVKVTQSSRYLVKRTGEKVFLECVQDMDHENMFWYRQDPGLGLRLIYFSYDVKMKEKGDIPEGYSVSREKKERFSLILESASTNQTSMYLCASPPGDFSSVEQYFGPGTRLTVT.

This clone has a handful of counts. The rearrangement joins TRBV2 to TRBJ1-4; 11 positions match TRBD1. CDR3 length: 16 residues. Trimming removed 1 base from V and 8 bases from J; junction bases left unmatched: 6. Germline CDR1 is SNHLY and CDR2 is FYNNEI. CDR3 in DNA: TGTGCCAGCAGTGAAGGGACAGGGGGCGCGCGGGAAAAACTGTTTTTT. It is translated as CASSEGTGGAREKLFF.

V is TRBV7-8 and J is TRBJ1-5, with TRBD1 as a possible D gene (6 bases). This CDR3 comprises 13 residues. Germline CDR1 and CDR2: SGHVS and FQNEAQ. Trimming removed 1 base from V and 7 bases from J, with 8 bases in between. CDR3: CASSLDREQPQHF. CDR3 bases: TGTGCCAGCAGCTTAGACAGGGAACAGCCCCAGCATTTT.

The rearrangement links TRBV5-6 to TRBJ1-2; a possible D gene is TRBD1 (5 bases). The CDR3 is 13 amino acids. V lost 7 bases and J 5 bases, leaving 15 bases between the germline ends. Germline V gene sequence: CDR1 SGHDT, CDR2 YYEEEE. CDR3 sequence reads: CASEGLGRYGYTF. CDR3 nucleotides: TGTGCCAGCGAGGGGTTGGGGAGGTATGGCTACACCTTC.

The J gene is TRBJ2-1, the V gene TRBV6-1; TRBD2 matches 11 bases. Germline V gene sequence: CDR1 MNHNS, CDR2 SASEGT. The CDR3 consists of 15 residues. The trim removed 10 bases at V and 7 bases at J, leaving 12 bases unmatched. CDR3 bases: TGTGCCACCCTACGGGGGACTAGCGGTGTTAATGAGCAGTTCTTC. It is translated as CATLRGTSGVNEQFF.

The chain couples TRBV28 to TRBJ2-7; 8 bases line up with TRBD1. From germline, CDR1 is MDHEN and CDR2 SYDVKM. V trimming: 6 bases; J trimming: 6 bases; junction bases outside the gene matches: 10. The CDR3 consists of 14 residues. The CDR3 region has the DNA TGTGCCAGCAGGAGGACAGGGAGAGTGGGCGAGCAGTACTTC. As protein: CASRRTGRVGEQYF.

In DNA, the CDR3 is TGTGCCAGCAGCTTATCAATTAGGACAGTTTCATCTGGAAACACCATATATTTT. As protein: CASSLSIRTVSSGNTIYF. The gene calls are TRBV11-2 and TRBJ1-3; D may be TRBD1 (6 bases). Germline CDR1 and CDR2: SGHAT and FQNNGV. With 2 bases removed from V and 1 base from J, the gap between germline ends came to 18 bases. This CDR3 contains 18 residues.

In the case of this clone: Its ends do not fully match the called genes, so a read error is possible. Other DNA variants within this sample encode the same CDR3. This chain uses TRBV10-3 with TRBJ2-1, with 7 positions matching TRBD2. CDR3 size: 16 residues. Germline CDR1 ENHRY, CDR2 SYGVKD. This CDR3 reads CAISGVREAAGNEQFF. In DNA, the CDR3 is TGCGCCATCAGTGGTGTTCGGGAGGCCGCCGGCAATGAGCAGTTCTTC.

The V and J genes are TRBV4-1 and TRBJ2-2; 10 bases fit TRBD2. Per the germline V gene, CDR1 is MGHRA and CDR2 is YSYEKL. CDR3 size: 15 residues. J gave up 9 bases and V 0 bases, and 4 bases lay outside the gene matches. CDR3 DNA: TGCGCCAGCAGCCAAGAAGCGGGAGGGGCCCGGGAGCTGTTTTTT. Protein product: CASSQEAGGARELFF.

This clone came up a few times. The rearrangement links TRBV5-6 to TRBJ2-1, with D perhaps TRBD2 (6 bases). Looked up from germline, CDR1 is SGHDT and CDR2 is YYEEEE. The length of the CDR3 is 17 residues. Trimming cost V 3 bases and J 4 bases, with 20 bases left between them. The CDR3 DNA is TGTGCCAGCAGCTCATCCCCCGGGGGACCTTCTTACAATGAGCAGTTCTTC. This codes for CASSSSPGGPSYNEQFF.

In the case of this clone: One end of the junction is discordant with germline, which a read error may explain. This chain joins TRBV19 and TRBJ2-1; D may be TRBD1 (5 bases). CDR1 is LNHDA, CDR2 SQIVND, per germline (reference sequence). The CDR3 consists of 14 residues. The CDR3 nucleotides are TGTGCCGGTAGTCCGGCAGGGTTGGGGAATGAGCAGTTCTTC. As protein: CAGSPAGLGNEQFF.

The J gene is TRBJ2-7, the V gene TRBV11-3; TRBD2 aligns across 13 bases. Germline CDR1 reads SGHNT; CDR2 reads YENEEA. The CDR3 extends over 15 amino acids. The junction had 4 bases not matched to a gene; V was cut back by 5 bases and J by 3 bases. The CDR3 coding sequence is TGTGCCAGCAGCGGAGGGACTAGCGGGGTCTACGAGCAGTACTTC. Its protein product is CASSGGTSGVYEQYF.

In its sample, this clone was seen a few times. The gene calls are TRBV7-2 and TRBJ2-5, with a possible D match to TRBD1 (5 bases). V lost 2 bases and J 5 bases, leaving 9 bases between the germline ends. CDR1 SGHTA and CDR2 FQGNSA come from the germline V gene. CDR3 length equals 13 residues. In DNA, the CDR3 is TGTGCCAGCAGCTTACCAGGGTTGGAGACCCAGTACTTC. It is translated as CASSLPGLETQYF.

This clone was recorded a few times. This chain uses TRBV4-3 with TRBJ2-2; 10 bases agree with TRBD2. The CDR3 contains 19 residues. J gave up 3 bases and V 1 base, and 11 bases lay outside the gene matches. CDR1 is LGHNA, CDR2 YSLEER, per germline. CDR3 in amino acids: CASSQGAGGLRSDTGELFF. The CDR3, as DNA: TGCGCCAGCAGCCAAGGAGCGGGAGGGCTACGGTCGGACACCGGGGAGCTGTTTTTT.

The table lists this clone with a few counts. The chain joins TRBV29-1 to TRBJ1-1; D possibly corresponds to TRBD1 (6 bases). The CDR3 has 18 amino acids. V lost 0 bases to trimming and J lost 6 bases, with 26 bases between them. From germline, CDR1 is SQVTM and CDR2 ANQGSEA. In DNA form, the CDR3 reads TGCAGCGTTGAAGATCTCCCTAGTAGTCGGCAGGGGTGGCCTGAAGCTTTCTTT. Translation gives CSVEDLPSSRQGWPEAFF.